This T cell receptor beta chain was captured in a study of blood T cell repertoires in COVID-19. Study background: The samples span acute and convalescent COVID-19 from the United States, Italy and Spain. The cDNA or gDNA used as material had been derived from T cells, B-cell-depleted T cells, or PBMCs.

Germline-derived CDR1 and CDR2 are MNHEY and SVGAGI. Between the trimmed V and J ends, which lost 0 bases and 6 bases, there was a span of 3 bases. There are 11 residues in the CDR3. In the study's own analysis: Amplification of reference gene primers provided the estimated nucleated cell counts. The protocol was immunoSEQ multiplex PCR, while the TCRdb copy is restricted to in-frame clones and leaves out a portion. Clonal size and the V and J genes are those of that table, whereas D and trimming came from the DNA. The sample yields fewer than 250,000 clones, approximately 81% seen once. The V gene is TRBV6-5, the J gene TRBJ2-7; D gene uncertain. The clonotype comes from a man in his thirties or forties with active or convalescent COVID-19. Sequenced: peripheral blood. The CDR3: CASSYSSEQYF. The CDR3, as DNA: TGTGCCAGCAGTTACTCGAGCGAGCAGTACTTC.